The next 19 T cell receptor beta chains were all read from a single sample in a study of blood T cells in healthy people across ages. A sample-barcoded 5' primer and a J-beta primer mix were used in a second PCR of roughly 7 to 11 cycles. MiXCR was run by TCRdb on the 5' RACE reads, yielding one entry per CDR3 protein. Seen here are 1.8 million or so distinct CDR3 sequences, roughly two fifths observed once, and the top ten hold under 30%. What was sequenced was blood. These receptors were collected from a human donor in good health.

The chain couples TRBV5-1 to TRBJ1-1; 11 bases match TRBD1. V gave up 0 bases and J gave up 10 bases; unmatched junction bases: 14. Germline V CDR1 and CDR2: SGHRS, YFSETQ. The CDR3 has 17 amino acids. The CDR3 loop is CASSLEYPGQGVIGAFF. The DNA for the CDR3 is TGCGCCAGCAGCTTGGAGTACCCGGGACAGGGGGTAATCGGAGCTTTCTTT.

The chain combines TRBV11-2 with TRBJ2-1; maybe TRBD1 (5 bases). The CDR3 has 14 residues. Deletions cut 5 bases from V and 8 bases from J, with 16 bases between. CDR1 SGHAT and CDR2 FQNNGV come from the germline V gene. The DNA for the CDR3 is TGTGCCAGCAGCCATAACACAGGACACGATGAGCAGTTCTTC. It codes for CASSHNTGHDEQFF.

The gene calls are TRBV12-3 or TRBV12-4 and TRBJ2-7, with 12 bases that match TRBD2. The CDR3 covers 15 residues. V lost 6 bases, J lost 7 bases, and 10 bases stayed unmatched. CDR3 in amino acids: CASSLAGGPGREQYF. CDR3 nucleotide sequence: TGTGCCAGCAGCCTAGCGGGGGGGCCGGGTCGGGAGCAGTACTTC.

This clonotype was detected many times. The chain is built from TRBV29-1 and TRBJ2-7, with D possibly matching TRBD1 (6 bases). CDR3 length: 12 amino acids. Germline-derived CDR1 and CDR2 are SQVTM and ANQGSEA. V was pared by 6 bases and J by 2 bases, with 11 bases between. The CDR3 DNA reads TGCAGCGTGGGGACATTAACCTACGAGCAGTACTTC. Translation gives CSVGTLTYEQYF.

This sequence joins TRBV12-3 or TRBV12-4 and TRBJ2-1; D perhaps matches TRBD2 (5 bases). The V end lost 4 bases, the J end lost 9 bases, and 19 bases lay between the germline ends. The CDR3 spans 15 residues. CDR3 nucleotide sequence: TGTGCCAGCAGTTCTCGGCAGGATAAACGGGGTGAGCAGTTCTTC. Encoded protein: CASSSRQDKRGEQFF.

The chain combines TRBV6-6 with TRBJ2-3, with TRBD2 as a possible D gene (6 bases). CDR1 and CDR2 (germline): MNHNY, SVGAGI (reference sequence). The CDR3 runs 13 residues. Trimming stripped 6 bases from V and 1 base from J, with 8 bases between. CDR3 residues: CASRKRGTDTQYF. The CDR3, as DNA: TGTGCCAGCAGAAAGCGGGGCACAGATACGCAGTATTTT.

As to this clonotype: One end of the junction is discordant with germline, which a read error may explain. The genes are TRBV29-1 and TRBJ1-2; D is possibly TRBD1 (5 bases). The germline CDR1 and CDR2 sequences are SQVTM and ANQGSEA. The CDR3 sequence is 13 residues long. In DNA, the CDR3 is TGCGGCGTTGTTGGGGGATCTGACTATGGCTACACCTTC. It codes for CGVVGGSDYGYTF.

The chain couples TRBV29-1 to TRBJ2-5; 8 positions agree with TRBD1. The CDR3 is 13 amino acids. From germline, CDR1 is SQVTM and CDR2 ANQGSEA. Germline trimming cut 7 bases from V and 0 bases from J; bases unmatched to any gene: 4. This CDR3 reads CSADRGNQETQYF. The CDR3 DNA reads TGCAGCGCTGACAGGGGTAACCAAGAGACCCAGTACTTC.

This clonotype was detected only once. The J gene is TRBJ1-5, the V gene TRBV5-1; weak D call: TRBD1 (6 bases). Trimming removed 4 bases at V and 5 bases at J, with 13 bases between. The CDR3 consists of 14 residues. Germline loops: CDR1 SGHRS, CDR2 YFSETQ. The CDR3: CASSEVAGDQPQHF. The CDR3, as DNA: TGCGCCAGCAGCGAGGTAGCAGGGGATCAGCCCCAGCATTTT.

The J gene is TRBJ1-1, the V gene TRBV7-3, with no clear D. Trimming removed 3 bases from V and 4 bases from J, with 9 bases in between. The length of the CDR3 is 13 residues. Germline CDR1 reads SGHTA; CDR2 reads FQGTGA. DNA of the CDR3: TGTGCCAGCAGCTTTTTGCAGAGCACTGAAGCTTTCTTT. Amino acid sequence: CASSFLQSTEAFF.

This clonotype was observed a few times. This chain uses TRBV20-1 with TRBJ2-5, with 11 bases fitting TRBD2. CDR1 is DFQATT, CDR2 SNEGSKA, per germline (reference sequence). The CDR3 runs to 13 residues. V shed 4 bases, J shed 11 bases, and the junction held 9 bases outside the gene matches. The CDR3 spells CSATSGGINEQYF. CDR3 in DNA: TGCAGTGCTACTAGCGGGGGGATCAATGAGCAGTACTTC.

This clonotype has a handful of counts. The DNA for the CDR3 is TGCGCCAGCAGCCAAGGTGGGGGAGGGAGCTATGGCTACACCTTC. Its translation: CASSQGGGGSYGYTF. The chain recombines TRBV4-1 with TRBJ1-2; D may be TRBD1 (5 bases). The ends were cut back, 1 base at V and 4 bases at J, with 13 bases in the middle. The CDR3 has 15 amino acids. Germline CDR1 and CDR2: MGHRA and YSYEKL.

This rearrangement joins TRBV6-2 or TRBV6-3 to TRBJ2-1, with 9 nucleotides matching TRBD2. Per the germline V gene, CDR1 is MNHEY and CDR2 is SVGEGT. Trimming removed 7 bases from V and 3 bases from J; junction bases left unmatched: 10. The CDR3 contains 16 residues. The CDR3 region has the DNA TGTGCCAGCAACCCACTGGCTAGCGGGGTCTACAATGAGCAGTTCTTC. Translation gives CASNPLASGVYNEQFF.

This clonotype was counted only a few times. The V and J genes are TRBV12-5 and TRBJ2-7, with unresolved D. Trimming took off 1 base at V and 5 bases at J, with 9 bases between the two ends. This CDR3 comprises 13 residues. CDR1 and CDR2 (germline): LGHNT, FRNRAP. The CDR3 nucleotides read TGTGCTAGTGGTTTGGGGCGTCTGAACGAGCAGTACTTC. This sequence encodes CASGLGRLNEQYF.

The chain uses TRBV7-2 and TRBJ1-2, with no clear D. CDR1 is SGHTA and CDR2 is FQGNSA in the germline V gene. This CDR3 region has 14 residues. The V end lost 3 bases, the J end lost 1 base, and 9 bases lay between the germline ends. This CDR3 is CASSFSKGNYGYTF. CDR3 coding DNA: TGTGCCAGCAGCTTTAGCAAGGGTAACTATGGCTACACCTTC.

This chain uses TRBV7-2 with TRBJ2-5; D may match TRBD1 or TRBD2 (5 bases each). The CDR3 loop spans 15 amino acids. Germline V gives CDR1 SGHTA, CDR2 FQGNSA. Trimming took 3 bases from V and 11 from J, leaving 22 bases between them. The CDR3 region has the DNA TGTGCCAGCAGCTTCAGCTCGAGGGGCCGGGATGAGCAGTACTTC. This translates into CASSFSSRGRDEQYF.

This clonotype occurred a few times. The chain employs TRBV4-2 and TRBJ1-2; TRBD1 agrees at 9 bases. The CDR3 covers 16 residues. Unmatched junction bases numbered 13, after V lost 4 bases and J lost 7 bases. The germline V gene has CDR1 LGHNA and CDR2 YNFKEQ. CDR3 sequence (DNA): TGTGCCAGCAGCCCCCTATCGAACAGGGGGCTCCGTGGCTACACCTTC. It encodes CASSPLSNRGLRGYTF.

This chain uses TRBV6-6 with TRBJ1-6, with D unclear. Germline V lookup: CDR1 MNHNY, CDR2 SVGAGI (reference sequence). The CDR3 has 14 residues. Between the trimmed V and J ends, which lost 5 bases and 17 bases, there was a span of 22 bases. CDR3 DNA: TGTGCCAGCAGTAAGGACGGATTCCAAATGGTAGTCCACTTT. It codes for CASSKDGFQMVVHF.

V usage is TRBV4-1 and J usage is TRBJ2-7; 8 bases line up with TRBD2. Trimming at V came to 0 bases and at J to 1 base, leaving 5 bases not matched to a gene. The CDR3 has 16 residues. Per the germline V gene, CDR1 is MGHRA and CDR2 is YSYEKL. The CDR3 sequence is CASSQDAGGFSYEQYF. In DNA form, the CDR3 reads TGCGCCAGCAGCCAAGACGCGGGGGGTTTTTCCTACGAGCAGTACTTC.